A selection of T cell receptor beta chains follows, all from one sample in a study of beta chain features in type 1 diabetes. Assay used: immunoSEQ multiplex PCR; TCRdb lists only in-frame clones, some missing. The sample shows about 190,000 clones, around 7.8% of them seen only once. Sequencing input: central memory CD4+ T cells from blood. The receptors were gathered from a woman in her forties with type 1 diabetes. Each CDR3 is given with its conserved first and last residue. Each record gives: clone size, D gene, J gene, V gene, CDR3 protein, CDR3 DNA. D genes are given only for firm matches. The size entry is marked missing in some rows and otherwise reads once, few, many or a size class.

clone size: few; D gene: .; J gene: TRBJ2-7; V gene: TRBV20-1; CDR3 protein: CSAFVGEQYF; CDR3 DNA: TGCAGTGCTTTTGTCGGCGAGCAGTACTTC
clone size: .; D gene: TRBD1; J gene: TRBJ1-1; V gene: TRBV5-4; CDR3 protein: CASSSDRVNTEAFF; CDR3 DNA: TGTGCCAGCAGTTCGGACAGGGTGAACACTGAAGCTTTCTTT
clone size: .; D gene: TRBD2; J gene: TRBJ2-5; V gene: TRBV7-3; CDR3 protein: CASSPGGSSGGKTQYF; CDR3 DNA: TGTGCCAGCAGCCCAGGAGGGAGTAGCGGGGGGAAGACCCAGTACTTC
clone size: many; D gene: TRBD2; J gene: TRBJ2-7; V gene: TRBV7-2; CDR3 protein: CASSFSYGRGGYEQYF; CDR3 DNA: TGTGCCAGCAGCTTCAGCTACGGGCGGGGGGGGTACGAGCAGTACTTC
clone size: .; D gene: TRBD1; J gene: TRBJ2-5; V gene: TRBV9; CDR3 protein: CASSVARDTQGEQYF; CDR3 DNA: TGTGCCAGCAGCGTAGCTCGGGACACCCAGGGGGAGCAGTACTTC
clone size: few; D gene: .; J gene: TRBJ1-2; V gene: TRBV4-1; CDR3 protein: CASSQTEINYGYTF; CDR3 DNA: TGCGCCAGCAGCCAAACAGAAATCAACTATGGCTACACCTTC
clone size: few; D gene: .; J gene: TRBJ2-5; V gene: TRBV6-6; CDR3 protein: CASSYRGASQETQYF; CDR3 DNA: TGTGCCAGCAGTTACCGGGGGGCCAGCCAAGAGACCCAGTACTTC
clone size: few; D gene: TRBD1; J gene: TRBJ1-2; V gene: TRBV7-9; CDR3 protein: CASSLGGTGEAYGYTF; CDR3 DNA: TGTGCCAGCAGCTTAGGGGGGACAGGGGAGGCCTATGGCTACACCTTC
clone size: few; D gene: TRBD1; J gene: TRBJ2-7; V gene: TRBV11-2; CDR3 protein: CASSMGQSSGEQYF; CDR3 DNA: TGTGCCAGCAGCATGGGACAGAGCTCGGGGGAGCAGTACTTC
clone size: .; D gene: .; J gene: TRBJ2-3; V gene: TRBV14; CDR3 protein: CASSRRVSNDGTDTQYF; CDR3 DNA: TGTGCCAGCAGCCGCAGGGTATCGAACGATGGGACAGATACGCAGTATTTT
clone size: .; D gene: .; J gene: TRBJ1-2; V gene: TRBV28; CDR3 protein: CASSPISGAALGHVPNGYTF; CDR3 DNA: TGTGCCAGCAGTCCCATTAGTGGGGCAGCACTCGGACATGTACCCAATGGCTACACCTTC
clone size: .; D gene: TRBD1; J gene: TRBJ2-7; V gene: TRBV5-1; CDR3 protein: CASSQTGVSYEQYF; CDR3 DNA: TGCGCCAGCTCTCAGACAGGGGTCTCCTACGAGCAGTACTTC
clone size: few; D gene: TRBD1; J gene: TRBJ1-5; V gene: TRBV5-6; CDR3 protein: CASSPGQVSQPQHF; CDR3 DNA: TGTGCCAGCAGCCCAGGACAGGTTAGTCAGCCCCAGCATTTT
clone size: few; D gene: .; J gene: TRBJ1-2; V gene: TRBV2; CDR3 protein: CASHGSGPSPYGYTF; CDR3 DNA: TGTGCCAGCCATGGGTCGGGTCCCTCCCCCTATGGCTACACCTTC
clone size: .; D gene: .; J gene: TRBJ2-3; V gene: TRBV5-6; CDR3 protein: CASSLVQDRTDTQYF; CDR3 DNA: TGTGCCAGCAGCTTGGTACAGGACCGCACAGATACGCAGTATTTT
clone size: .; D gene: .; J gene: TRBJ2-3; V gene: TRBV4-3; CDR3 protein: CASSQDPSGPNHF; CDR3 DNA: TGCGCCAGCAGCCAAGATCCCTCAGGGCCCAACCATTTT